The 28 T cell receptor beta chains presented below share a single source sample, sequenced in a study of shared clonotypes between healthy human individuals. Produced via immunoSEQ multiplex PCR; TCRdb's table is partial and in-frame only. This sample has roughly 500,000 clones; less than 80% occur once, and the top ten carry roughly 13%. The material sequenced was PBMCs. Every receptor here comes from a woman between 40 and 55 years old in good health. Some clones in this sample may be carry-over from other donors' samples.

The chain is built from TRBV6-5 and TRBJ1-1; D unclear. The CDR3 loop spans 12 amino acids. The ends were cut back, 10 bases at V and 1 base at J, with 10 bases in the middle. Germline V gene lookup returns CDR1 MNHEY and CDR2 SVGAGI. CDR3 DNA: TGTGCCACCTTACGGGGGAACACTGAAGCTTTCTTT. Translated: CATLRGNTEAFF.

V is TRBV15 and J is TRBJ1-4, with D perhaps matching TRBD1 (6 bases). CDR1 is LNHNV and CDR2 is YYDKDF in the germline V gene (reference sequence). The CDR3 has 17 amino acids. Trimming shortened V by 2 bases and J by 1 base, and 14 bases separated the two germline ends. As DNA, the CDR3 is TGTGCCACCAGCAGAAAAAAAGGGACACTAACTAATGAAAAACTGTTTTTT. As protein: CATSRKKGTLTNEKLFF. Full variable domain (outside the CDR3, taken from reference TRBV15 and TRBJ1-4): DAMVIQNPRYQVTQFGKPVTLSCSQTLNHNVMYWYQQKSSQAPKLLFHYYDKDFNNEADTPDNFQSRRPNTSFCFLDIRSPGLGDTAMYLCATSRKKGTLTNEKLFFGSGTQLSVL.

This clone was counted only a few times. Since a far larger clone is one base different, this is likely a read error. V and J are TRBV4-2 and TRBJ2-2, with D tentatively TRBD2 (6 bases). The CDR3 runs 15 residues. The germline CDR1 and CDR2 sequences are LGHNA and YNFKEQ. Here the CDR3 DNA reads TGTGCCAACAGCCAAGATCACGGGAGTACCGGGGAGCTGTTTTTT. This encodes CANSQDHGSTGELFF.

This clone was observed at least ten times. The CDR3 coding sequence is TGTGCCAGTAGTCCCCGTGACACCCTGAACTATGGCTACACCTTC. As protein: CASSPRDTLNYGYTF. The chain carries TRBV19 and TRBJ1-2, with D hard to call. This CDR3 has 15 residues. Trimming removed 5 bases at V and 2 bases at J, with 15 bases between. Germline V gene data show CDR1 as LNHDA and CDR2 as SQIVND (reference sequence). Using reference TRBV19 and TRBJ1-2 for the parts outside the CDR3, the full variable domain is DGGITQSPKYLFRKEGQNVTLSCEQNLNHDAMYWYRQDPGQGLRLIYYSQIVNDFQKGDIAEGYSVSREKKESFPLTVTSAQKNPTAFYLCASSPRDTLNYGYTFGSGTRLTVV.

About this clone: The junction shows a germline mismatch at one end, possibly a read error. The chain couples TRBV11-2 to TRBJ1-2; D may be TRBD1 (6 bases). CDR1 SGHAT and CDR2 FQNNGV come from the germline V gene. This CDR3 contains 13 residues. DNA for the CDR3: TGTGCCAGCAGCTTCGGACAGAACTATGACTACACCTTC. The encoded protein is CASSFGQNYDYTF. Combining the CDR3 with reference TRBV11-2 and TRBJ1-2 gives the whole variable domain EAGVAQSPRYKIIEKRQSVAFWCNPISGHATLYWYQQILGQGPKLLIQFQNNGVVDDSQLPKDRFSAERLKGVDSTLKIQPAKLEDSAVYLCASSFGQNYDYTFGSGTRLTVV.

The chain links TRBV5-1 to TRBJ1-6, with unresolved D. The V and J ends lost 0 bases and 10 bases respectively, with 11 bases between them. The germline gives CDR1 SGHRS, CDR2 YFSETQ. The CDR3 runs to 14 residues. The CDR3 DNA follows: TGCGCCAGCAGCTTGGCCGGCCAGAACTCACCCCTCCACTTT. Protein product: CASSLAGQNSPLHF. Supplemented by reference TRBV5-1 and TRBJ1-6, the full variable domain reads KAGVTQTPRYLIKTRGQQVTLSCSPISGHRSVSWYQQTPGQGLQFLFEYFSETQRNKGNFPGRFSGRQFSNSRSEMNVSTLELGDSALYLCASSLAGQNSPLHFGNGTRLTVT.

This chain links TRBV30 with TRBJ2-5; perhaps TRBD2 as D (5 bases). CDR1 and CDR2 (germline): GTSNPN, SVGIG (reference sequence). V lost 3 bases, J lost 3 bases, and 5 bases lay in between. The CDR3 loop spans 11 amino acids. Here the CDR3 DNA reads TGTGCCTGGAGACTAGAAGAGACCCAGTACTTC. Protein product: CAWRLEETQYF.

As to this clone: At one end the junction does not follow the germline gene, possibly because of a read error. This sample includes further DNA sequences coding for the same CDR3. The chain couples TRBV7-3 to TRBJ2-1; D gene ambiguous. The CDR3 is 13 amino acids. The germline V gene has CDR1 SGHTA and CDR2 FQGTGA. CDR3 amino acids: CASSLGPNNEQFF. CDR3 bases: TGTGCCAGCAGCTTAGGCCCTAACAATGAGCAATTCTTC.

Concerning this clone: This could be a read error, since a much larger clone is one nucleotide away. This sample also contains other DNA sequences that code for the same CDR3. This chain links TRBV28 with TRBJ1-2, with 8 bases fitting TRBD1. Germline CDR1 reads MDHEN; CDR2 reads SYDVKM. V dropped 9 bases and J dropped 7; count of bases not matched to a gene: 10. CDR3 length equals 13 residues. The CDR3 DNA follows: TGTGCCAGTACGAGACAGGGGAGTGGTGGCTACACCTTC. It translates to CASTRQGSGGYTF.

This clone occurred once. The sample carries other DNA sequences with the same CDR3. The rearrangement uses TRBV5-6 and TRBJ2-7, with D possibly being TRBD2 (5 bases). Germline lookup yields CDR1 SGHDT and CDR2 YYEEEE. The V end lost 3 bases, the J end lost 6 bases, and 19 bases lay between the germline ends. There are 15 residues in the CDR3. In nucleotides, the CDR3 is TGTGCCAGCAGCTCCATCGGAATACTAGTTAGCGAGCAGTACTTC. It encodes CASSSIGILVSEQYF.

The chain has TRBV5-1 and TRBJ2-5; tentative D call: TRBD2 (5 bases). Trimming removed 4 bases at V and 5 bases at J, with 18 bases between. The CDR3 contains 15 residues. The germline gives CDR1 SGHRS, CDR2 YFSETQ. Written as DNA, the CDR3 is TGCGCCAGCAGCCCCACGCCGGGCCAGCGGGAGACCCAGTACTTC. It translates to CASSPTPGQRETQYF.

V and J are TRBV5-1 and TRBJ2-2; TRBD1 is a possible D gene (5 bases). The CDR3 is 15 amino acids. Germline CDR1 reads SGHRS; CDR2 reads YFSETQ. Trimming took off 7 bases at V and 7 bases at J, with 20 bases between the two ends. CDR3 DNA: TGCGCCAGCGGCAGGGCGACGGTGCGCGGCGGGGAGCTGTTTTTT. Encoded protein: CASGRATVRGGELFF. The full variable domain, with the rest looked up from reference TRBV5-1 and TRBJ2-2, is KAGVTQTPRYLIKTRGQQVTLSCSPISGHRSVSWYQQTPGQGLQFLFEYFSETQRNKGNFPGRFSGRQFSNSRSEMNVSTLELGDSALYLCASGRATVRGGELFFGEGSRLTVL.

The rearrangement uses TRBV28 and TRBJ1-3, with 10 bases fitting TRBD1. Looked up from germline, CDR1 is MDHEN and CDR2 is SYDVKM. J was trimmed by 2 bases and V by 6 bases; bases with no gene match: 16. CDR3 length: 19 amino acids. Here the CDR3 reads CASRTGTGVPWGTGNTIYF. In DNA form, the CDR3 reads TGTGCCAGCAGGACCGGGACAGGGGTCCCTTGGGGAACTGGAAACACCATATATTTT.

The CDR3 sequence is CASSTGGYGYTF. CDR3 bases: TGTGCCAGCAGCACGGGGGGATATGGCTACACCTTC. The chain couples TRBV9 to TRBJ1-2; D may be TRBD1 (5 bases). Trimming stripped 4 bases from V and 5 bases from J, with 9 bases between. Germline V gene sequence: CDR1 SGDLS, CDR2 YYNGEE. This CDR3 is 12 amino acids long.

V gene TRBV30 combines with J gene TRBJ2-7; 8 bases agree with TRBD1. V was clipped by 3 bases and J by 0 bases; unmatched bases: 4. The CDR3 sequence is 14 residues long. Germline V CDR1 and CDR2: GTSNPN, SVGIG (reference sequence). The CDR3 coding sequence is TGTGCCTGGAGGGGGACAGGATTCTCCTACGAGCAGTACTTC. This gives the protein CAWRGTGFSYEQYF.

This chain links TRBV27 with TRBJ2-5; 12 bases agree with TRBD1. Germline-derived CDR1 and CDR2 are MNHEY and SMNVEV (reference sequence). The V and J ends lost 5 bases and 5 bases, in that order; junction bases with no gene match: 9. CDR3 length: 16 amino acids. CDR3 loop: CASSPDGDRGPETQYF. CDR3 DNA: TGTGCCAGCAGTCCCGACGGGGACAGGGGGCCGGAGACCCAGTACTTC.

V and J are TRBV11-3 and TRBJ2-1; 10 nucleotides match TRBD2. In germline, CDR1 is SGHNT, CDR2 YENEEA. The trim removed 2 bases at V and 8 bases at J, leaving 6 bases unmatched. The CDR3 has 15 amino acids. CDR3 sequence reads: CASSLLAGGRYEQFF. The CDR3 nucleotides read TGTGCCAGCAGCTTATTAGCGGGAGGTAGATATGAGCAGTTCTTC.

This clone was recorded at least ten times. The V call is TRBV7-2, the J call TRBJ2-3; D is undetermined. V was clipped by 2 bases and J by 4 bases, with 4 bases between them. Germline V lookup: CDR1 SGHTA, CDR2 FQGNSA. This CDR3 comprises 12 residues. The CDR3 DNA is TGTGCCAGCAGCTTATCGTCAGATACGCAGTATTTT. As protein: CASSLSSDTQYF.

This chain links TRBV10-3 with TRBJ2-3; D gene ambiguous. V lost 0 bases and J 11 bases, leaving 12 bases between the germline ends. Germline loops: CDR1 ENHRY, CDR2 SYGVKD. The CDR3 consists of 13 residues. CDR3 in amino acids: CAISESRPLEQYF. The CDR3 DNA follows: TGTGCCATCAGTGAGTCGAGACCCCTGGAGCAGTATTTT.

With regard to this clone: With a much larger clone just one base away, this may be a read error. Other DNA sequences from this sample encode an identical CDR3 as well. CDR3 bases: TGCAGCGTTGTCGGGGCGGTGAACACTGAAGCATTCTTT. Translating gives CSVVGAVNTEAFF. This chain links TRBV29-1 with TRBJ1-1, with a weak D call TRBD1 (5 bases). Germline values: CDR1 SQVTM, CDR2 ANQGSEA. CDR3 length equals 13 residues. The entire variable domain, with the rest obtained from reference TRBV29-1 and TRBJ1-1, is as follows: SAVISQKPSRDICQRGTSLTIQCQVDSQVTMMFWYRQQPGQSLTLIATANQGSEATYESGFVIDKFPISRPNLTFSTLTVSNMSPEDSSIYLCSVVGAVNTEAFFGQGTRLTVV.

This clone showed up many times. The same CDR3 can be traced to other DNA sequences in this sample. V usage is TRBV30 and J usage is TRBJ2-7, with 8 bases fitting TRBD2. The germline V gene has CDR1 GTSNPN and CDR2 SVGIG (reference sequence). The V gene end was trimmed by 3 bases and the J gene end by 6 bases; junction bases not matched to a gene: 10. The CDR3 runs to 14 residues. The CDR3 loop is CAWSGSGSGVEQYF. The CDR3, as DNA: TGTGCCTGGAGCGGAAGCGGGAGTGGTGTCGAGCAGTACTTC. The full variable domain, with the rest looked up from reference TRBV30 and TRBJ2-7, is SQTIHQWPATLVQPVGSPLSLECTVEGTSNPNLYWYRQAAGRGLQLLFYSVGIGQISSEVPQNLSASRPQDRQFILSSKKLLLSDSGFYLCAWSGSGSGVEQYFGPGTRLTVT.

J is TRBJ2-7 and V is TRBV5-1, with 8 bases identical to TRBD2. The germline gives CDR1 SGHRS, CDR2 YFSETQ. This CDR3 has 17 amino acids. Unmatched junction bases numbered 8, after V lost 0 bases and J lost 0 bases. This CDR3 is CASSLAGQREISYEQYF. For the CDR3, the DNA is TGCGCCAGCAGCTTGGCCGGGCAGCGGGAGATCTCCTACGAGCAGTACTTC.

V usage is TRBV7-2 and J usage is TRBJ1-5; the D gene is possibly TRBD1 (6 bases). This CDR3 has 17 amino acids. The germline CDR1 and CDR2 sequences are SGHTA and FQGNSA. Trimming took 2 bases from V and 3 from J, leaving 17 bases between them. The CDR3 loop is CASSLMGGRGVNQPQHF. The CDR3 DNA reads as TGTGCCAGCAGCTTAATGGGCGGCAGGGGAGTCAATCAGCCCCAGCATTTT. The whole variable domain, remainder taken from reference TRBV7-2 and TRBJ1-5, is GAGVSQSPSNKVTEKGKDVELRCDPISGHTALYWYRQSLGQGLEFLIYFQGNSAPDKSGLPSDRFSAERTGGSVSTLTIQRTQQEDSAVYLCASSLMGGRGVNQPQHFGDGTRLSIL.

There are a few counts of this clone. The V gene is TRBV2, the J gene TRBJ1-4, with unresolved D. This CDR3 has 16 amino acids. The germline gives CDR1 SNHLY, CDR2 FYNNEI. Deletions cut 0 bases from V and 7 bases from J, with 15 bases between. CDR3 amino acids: CASSEALFGLVEKLFF. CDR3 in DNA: TGTGCCAGCAGTGAAGCGCTTTTTGGCTTAGTTGAAAAACTGTTTTTT.

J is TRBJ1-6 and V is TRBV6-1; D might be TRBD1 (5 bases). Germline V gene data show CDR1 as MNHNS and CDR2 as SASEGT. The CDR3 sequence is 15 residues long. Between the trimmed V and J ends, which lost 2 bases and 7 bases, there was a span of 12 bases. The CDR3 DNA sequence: TGTGCCAGCAGTGAAAAGGACATTCGAAATTCACCCCTCCACTTT. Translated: CASSEKDIRNSPLHF.

CDR3 nucleotides: TGTGCCAGCACCATGACAGGGCGGGATTCACCCCTCCACTTT. It yields the protein CASTMTGRDSPLHF. This rearrangement joins TRBV7-9 to TRBJ1-6; 7 bases are a match to TRBD1. Per the germline V gene, CDR1 is SEHNR and CDR2 is FQNEAQ (reference sequence). With V trimmed by 7 bases and J by 8 bases, 8 bases remained unmatched. CDR3 length equals 14 residues.

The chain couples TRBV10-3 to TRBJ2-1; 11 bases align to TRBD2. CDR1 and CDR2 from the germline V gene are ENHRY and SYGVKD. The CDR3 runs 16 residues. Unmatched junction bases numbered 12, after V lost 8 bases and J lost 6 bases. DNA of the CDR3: TGTGCCATCGGTAAGTCAGGGACTAGCGGACCCAATGAGCAGTTCTTC. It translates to CAIGKSGTSGPNEQFF.

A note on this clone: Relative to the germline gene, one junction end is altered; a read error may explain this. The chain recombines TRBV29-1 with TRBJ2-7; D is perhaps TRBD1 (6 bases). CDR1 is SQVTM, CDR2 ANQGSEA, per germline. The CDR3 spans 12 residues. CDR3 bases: TGCAGCGTAGAAGGGGCCAGGGGCGAGCAGTACTTC. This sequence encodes CSVEGARGEQYF.